This T cell receptor (beta chain) originates from a study of control samples from healthy donors and cancer patients. Sequencing used immunoSEQ multiplex PCR; TCRdb keeps in-frame clones, though not all of them. The data show about 180,000 clones, with 90% seen just once and 1.3% to 1.5% held by the top ten. Germline V CDR1 and CDR2: SEHNR, FQNEAQ (reference sequence). The V and J ends lost 5 bases and 6 bases, in that order; junction bases with no gene match: 16. CDR3 length: 16 amino acids. Input material: blood. This clonotype originated in a woman aged 50 to 60 in good health. This sequence joins TRBV7-9 and TRBJ2-7, with 7 positions matching TRBD2. CDR3 DNA: TGTGCCAGCAGCCCGTCCGGCGGGAGAAGACGTCTCGAGCAGTACTTC. Residues: CASSPSGGRRRLEQYF.